Below are 10 T cell receptor beta chains sequenced from a single sample in a study of T cell changes during pregnancy in multiple sclerosis. Measured with immunoSEQ multiplex PCR; TCRdb has only the in-frame clones, and not every one. This table has some 21,000 clones, approximately 90% appearing once. Sequences were derived from CD4+ T cells from peripheral blood mononuclear cells, sampled in the third trimester of pregnancy. The receptor set was obtained from a female donor with multiple sclerosis, enrolled in a pregnancy study.

The gene calls are TRBV5-1 and TRBJ1-1; 10 bases align to TRBD1. The CDR3 consists of 16 residues. Germline-derived CDR1 and CDR2 are SGHRS and YFSETQ. J was trimmed by 0 bases and V by 3 bases; bases with no gene match: 5. The CDR3: CASSSQGTGVNTEAFF. The CDR3, as DNA: TGCGCCAGCAGCTCCCAAGGGACAGGGGTGAACACTGAAGCTTTCTTT. Based on the CDR3 plus reference TRBV5-1 and TRBJ1-1, the full variable domain is KAGVTQTPRYLIKTRGQQVTLSCSPISGHRSVSWYQQTPGQGLQFLFEYFSETQRNKGNFPGRFSGRQFSNSRSEMNVSTLELGDSALYLCASSSQGTGVNTEAFFGQGTRLTVV.

V and J are TRBV7-3 and TRBJ2-3; 7 bases line up with TRBD1. Per germline, CDR1 SGHTA and CDR2 FQGTGA. The CDR3 runs 14 residues. The junction had 4 bases not matched to a gene; V was cut back by 5 bases and J by 2 bases. This chain's CDR3 is CASSPGQTTDTQYF. The CDR3 DNA reads as TGTGCCAGCAGCCCGGGACAGACCACAGATACGCAGTATTTT. Based on the CDR3 plus reference TRBV7-3 and TRBJ2-3, the full variable domain is GAGVSQTPSNKVTEKGKYVELRCDPISGHTALYWYRQSLGQGPEFLIYFQGTGAADDSGLPNDRFFAVRPEGSVSTLKIQRTERGDSAVYLCASSPGQTTDTQYFGPGTRLTVL.

The gene calls are TRBV7-8 and TRBJ2-5; TRBD2 aligns across 8 bases. The CDR3 extends over 14 amino acids. Germline assignment: CDR1 SGHVS and CDR2 FQNEAQ. With 1 base clipped from V and 7 bases from J, the junction kept 5 bases outside the gene matches. The CDR3 sequence: CASSLDGAGGTQYF. CDR3 bases: TGTGCCAGCAGCTTAGATGGGGCGGGGGGGACCCAGTACTTC.

This clone was detected a few times. V gene TRBV7-9 combines with J gene TRBJ2-7, with a weak D call TRBD1 (5 bases). The CDR3 spans 12 residues. Trimming removed 3 bases at V and 3 bases at J, with 6 bases between. Germline V gene data show CDR1 as SEHNR and CDR2 as FQNEAQ (reference sequence). CDR3 sequence: CASSFTGYEQYF. CDR3 DNA: TGTGCCAGCAGCTTTACAGGCTACGAGCAGTACTTC.

The V gene is TRBV2, the J gene TRBJ1-5; D not resolved. V lost 3 bases to trimming and J lost 1 base, with 10 bases between them. Germline loops: CDR1 SNHLY, CDR2 FYNNEI. The CDR3 runs to 15 residues. The CDR3 DNA sequence: TGTGCCAGCAGTGATGATTCCAGGAGCAATCAGCCCCAGCATTTT. Amino acid sequence: CASSDDSRSNQPQHF. Supplemented by reference TRBV2 and TRBJ1-5, the full variable domain reads EPEVTQTPSHQVTQMGQEVILRCVPISNHLYFYWYRQILGQKVEFLVSFYNNEISEKSEIFDDQFSVERPDGSNFTLKIRSTKLEDSAMYFCASSDDSRSNQPQHFGDGTRLSIL.

This sequence joins TRBV9 and TRBJ2-5; TRBD1 agrees at 10 bases. CDR3 length: 16 amino acids. V gave up 3 bases and J gave up 5 bases; unmatched junction bases: 10. Germline-derived CDR1 and CDR2 are SGDLS and YYNGEE. The CDR3 DNA reads TGTGCCAGCAGCGCAGGACGGGGACAGGGGACCGAGACCCAGTACTTC. Translation gives CASSAGRGQGTETQYF.

This chain uses TRBV5-1 with TRBJ2-1; TRBD2 agrees at 12 bases. The CDR3 totals 18 residues. Germline CDR1 and CDR2: SGHRS and YFSETQ. V lost 3 bases, J lost 6 bases, and 13 bases stayed unmatched. The CDR3 bases are TGCGCCAGCAGCTACAATATGCCTAGCGGGGGGGCCCTCAATGAGCAGTTCTTC. It translates to CASSYNMPSGGALNEQFF.

The rearrangement joins TRBV5-4 to TRBJ2-1, with 7 nucleotides matching TRBD1. Trimming at V came to 4 bases and at J to 7 bases, leaving 11 bases not matched to a gene. The germline V gene encodes CDR1 SGHNT and CDR2 YYREEE (reference sequence). The CDR3 extends over 15 amino acids. The CDR3 region is CASSENWDRINEQFF. CDR3 bases: TGTGCCAGCAGCGAGAACTGGGACAGAATTAATGAGCAGTTCTTC. The whole variable domain, filled in from reference TRBV5-4 and TRBJ2-1, reads ETGVTQSPTHLIKTRGQQVTLRCSSQSGHNTVSWYQQALGQGPQFIFQYYREEENGRGNFPPRFSGLQFPNYSSELNVNALELDDSALYLCASSENWDRINEQFFGPGTRLTVL.

V is TRBV5-1 and J is TRBJ2-3; 7 bases are shared with TRBD2. CDR1 and CDR2 from the germline V gene are SGHRS and YFSETQ. The trim removed 1 base at V and 4 bases at J, leaving 9 bases unmatched. The CDR3 spans 16 residues. CDR3: CASSLNQQAGADTQYF. As DNA, the CDR3 is TGCGCCAGCAGCTTGAATCAACAGGCGGGAGCAGATACGCAGTATTTT.

The chain couples TRBV12-5 to TRBJ2-5, with TRBD2 as a possible D gene (6 bases). CDR1 LGHNT and CDR2 FRNRAP come from the germline V gene. The CDR3 is made up of 12 amino acids. V lost 8 bases and J 1 base, leaving 8 bases between the germline ends. DNA of the CDR3: TGTGCTAGTAGCGGGTTCCAAGAGACCCAGTACTTC. Translating it yields CASSGFQETQYF.